This T cell receptor (beta chain) was profiled in a study of cytomegalovirus exposure and HLA in healthy donors. General study results and limits: Later, TCR association rates were found to vary by HLA locus, highest for DRB1 and lowest for HLA-C. Presence/absence analyses rested on an assumption that sequencing depth was roughly uniform across donors.

When sampled, the donors appeared nominally healthy, though they likely had unrecorded immune exposures. PCR amplification relied on 60 Vbeta primers (plus 13 Jbeta primers). Profiled with immunoSEQ multiplex PCR; TCRdb holds only in-frame clones, not every one. Of around 180,000 clones listed, around three quarters were seen once; the top ten hold 0.69%. Germline lookup yields CDR1 SGHAT and CDR2 FQNNGV. The CDR3 runs to 15 residues. The V and J ends lost 5 bases and 0 bases respectively, with 10 bases between them. Concerning this clone: No antigen is known for it.

V usage is TRBV11-2 and J usage is TRBJ2-2; tentatively, D is TRBD2 (6 bases). Sequencing input: PBMCs. This sequence was found in a middle-aged woman in good health and CMV-seronegative. The CDR3 DNA reads as TGTGCCAGCAGCCCAACGGGGGCGAACACCGGGGAGCTGTTTTTT. It is translated as CASSPTGANTGELFF. Looking up the rest from reference TRBV11-2 and TRBJ2-2 gives the full variable domain: EAGVAQSPRYKIIEKRQSVAFWCNPISGHATLYWYQQILGQGPKLLIQFQNNGVVDDSQLPKDRFSAERLKGVDSTLKIQPAKLEDSAVYLCASSPTGANTGELFFGEGSRLTVL.